Following are 4 T cell receptor beta chains from one sample sequenced in a study of blood T cell repertoires in COVID-19. This table comes from immunoSEQ multiplex PCR, and its TCRdb copy is limited to in-frame clones, with some not included. Of 200,000 to 300,000 clones listed, about 79% are singletons. The material sequenced was peripheral blood. All receptors come from a man older than 75 with acute or convalescent COVID-19.

The chain joins TRBV7-3 to TRBJ2-5; weak D call: TRBD1 (6 bases). Germline assignment: CDR1 SGHTA and CDR2 FQGTGA. Deletions cut 2 bases from V and 4 bases from J, with 11 bases between. The CDR3 runs 14 residues. The CDR3 coding sequence is TGTGCCAGCAGCTTATCAGGGGCCAGAGAGACCCAGTACTTC. This translates into CASSLSGARETQYF.

The V gene is TRBV25-1, the J gene TRBJ2-1; 13 bases fit TRBD2. V was pared by 4 bases and J by 9 bases, with 9 bases of the junction left unmatched. CDR3 length: 16 residues. CDR1 and CDR2 (germline): MGHDK, SYGVNS. CDR3: CASSARLAGGTSEQFF. The CDR3 region has the DNA TGTGCCAGCAGTGCCCGACTAGCGGGGGGAACCAGTGAGCAGTTCTTC.

This rearrangement joins TRBV6-5 to TRBJ2-2; the match to TRBD1 covers 7 bases. The V segment lost 3 bases and the J segment 5 bases; nucleotides outside the gene matches: 9. The germline gives CDR1 MNHEY, CDR2 SVGAGI. This CDR3 contains 16 residues. Here the CDR3 reads CASSYSPGGKTGELFF. In DNA form, the CDR3 reads TGTGCCAGCAGTTATTCGCCAGGGGGAAAAACCGGGGAGCTGTTTTTT.

J is TRBJ1-1 and V is TRBV7-8, with D tentatively TRBD1 (6 bases). The CDR3 covers 16 residues. Trimming took 1 base from V and 10 from J, leaving 22 bases between them. Germline loops: CDR1 SGHVS, CDR2 FQNEAQ. CDR3 nucleotide sequence: TGTGCCAGCAGCTTAGGCCAGGACAGCCACACTGGTGGAGCTTTCTTT. This sequence encodes CASSLGQDSHTGGAFF. Supplemented by reference TRBV7-8 and TRBJ1-1, the full variable domain reads GAGVSQSPRYKVAKRGQDVALRCDPISGHVSLFWYQQALGQGPEFLTYFQNEAQLDKSGLPSDRFFAERPEGSVSTLKIQRTQQEDSAVYLCASSLGQDSHTGGAFFGQGTRLTVV.